One and the same sample provided the 18 T cell receptor beta chains below, sequenced in a study of vaccination effects on CD4 cells after COVID-19. Their target antigens are unknown. In the ViraFEST assay, antigen-specific CD4+ clonotypes were identified by expansion after peptide-pool stimulation. Cultured cells yielded isolated CD4+ T cells after 10 days. BNT162b2 vaccine or mRNA-1273 vaccine was given to participants in two doses. The repertoire was sequenced with immunoSEQ multiplex PCR; TCRdb's copy has only in-frame clones and lacks some. Among 40,000 to 50,000 clones listed, under 85% were seen once. This specimen was CD4+ T cells from PBMCs cultured with HCoV-OC43 spike peptides, taken after COVID-19 vaccination. Subset: HCoV-OC43 spike overlapping peptide pool stimulation. The receptors here all came from a human donor who received a COVID-19 vaccine.

The J gene is TRBJ2-2, the V gene TRBV19, with TRBD1 as a possible D gene (5 bases). Germline V gene lookup returns CDR1 LNHDA and CDR2 SQIVND (reference sequence). The CDR3 is 15 residues long. Between the trimmed V and J ends, which lost 3 bases and 2 bases, there was a span of 10 bases. This CDR3 reads CASSIAQANTGELFF. The CDR3 DNA reads as TGTGCCAGTAGTATCGCACAGGCAAACACCGGGGAGCTGTTTTTT.

The V call is TRBV5-1, the J call TRBJ2-4; D is ambiguous. Germline CDR1 is SGHRS and CDR2 is YFSETQ. V was pared by 5 bases and J by 0 bases, with 15 bases between. The CDR3 length is 16 residues. In DNA form, the CDR3 reads TGCGCCAGCAGACCCTCGGGCGGATTAGCCAAAAACATTCAGTACTTC. It is translated as CASRPSGGLAKNIQYF.

Only a few counts were recorded for this clone. V and J are TRBV11-2 and TRBJ2-7, with 7 bases identical to TRBD2. The trim removed 1 base at V and 8 bases at J, leaving 14 bases unmatched. Germline assignment: CDR1 SGHAT and CDR2 FQNNGV. The CDR3 has 16 amino acids. CDR3 DNA: TGTGCCAGCAGCTTAGGACTAGCAAGAGCTTTCATCCAGCAGTACTTC. Amino acid sequence: CASSLGLARAFIQQYF.

CDR3: CASSSQGLTIYGYTF. The CDR3, as DNA: TGTGCCAGCAGCTCCCAAGGACTGACAATCTATGGCTACACCTTC. This chain links TRBV7-8 with TRBJ1-2; unclear D gene. The CDR3 length is 15 residues. In germline, CDR1 is SGHVS, CDR2 FQNEAQ. Deletions cut 4 bases from V and 4 bases from J, with 16 bases between.

The chain recombines TRBV5-1 with TRBJ2-5; 9 positions agree with TRBD2. The CDR3 runs 15 residues. V shed 3 bases, J shed 1 base, and the junction held 4 bases outside the gene matches. Germline lookup yields CDR1 SGHRS and CDR2 YFSETQ. CDR3 in amino acids: CASSSAGGTQETQYF. The CDR3 nucleotides are TGCGCCAGCAGCTCCGCGGGGGGGACCCAAGAGACCCAGTACTTC.

Only a few counts were recorded for this clone. This chain connects TRBV14 to TRBJ2-7; tentative D call: TRBD1 (5 bases). Between the trimmed V and J ends, which lost 3 bases and 2 bases, there was a span of 11 bases. The CDR3 has 14 residues. The germline V gene has CDR1 SGHDN and CDR2 FVKESK. Written as DNA, the CDR3 is TGTGCCAGCAGCCAGACAGCTTGGCCCTACGAGCAGTACTTC. It yields the protein CASSQTAWPYEQYF. Complete variable domain (other parts from reference TRBV14 and TRBJ2-7): EAGVTQFPSHSVIEKGQTVTLRCDPISGHDNLYWYRRVMGKEIKFLLHFVKESKQDESGMPNNRFLAERTGGTYSTLKVQPAELEDSGVYFCASSQTAWPYEQYFGPGTRLTVT.

This clone has a single count. This chain connects TRBV18 to TRBJ1-4; 9 positions match TRBD1. This CDR3 comprises 14 residues. With V trimmed by 3 bases and J by 6 bases, 2 bases remained unmatched. From germline, CDR1 is KGHSH and CDR2 LQKENI. The DNA of the CDR3 is TGTGCCAGCTCACCCTGGACAGGGGATGAAAAACTGTTTTTT. This encodes CASSPWTGDEKLFF.

In nucleotides, the CDR3 is TGTGCCAGCAGCCAAGGGCAGGGCGTTGGGAACATTCAGTACTTC. This codes for CASSQGQGVGNIQYF. The chain uses TRBV6-5 and TRBJ2-4; the D gene is possibly TRBD1 (5 bases). In germline, CDR1 is MNHEY, CDR2 SVGAGI. This CDR3 spans 15 amino acids. The V end was cut by 6 bases, the J end by 7 bases, with 19 bases between.

The chain combines TRBV10-3 with TRBJ1-5, with D possibly matching TRBD1 (5 bases). Trimming took 2 bases from V and 8 from J, leaving 10 bases between them. This CDR3 has 13 residues. Germline CDR1 and CDR2: ENHRY and SYGVKD. The CDR3 protein is CAISEGGGEPQHF. The CDR3 DNA reads as TGTGCCATCAGTGAGGGCGGGGGGGAGCCCCAGCATTTT.

The rearrangement uses TRBV5-1 and TRBJ2-5; D is ambiguous. V was shortened by 3 bases and J by 3 bases, with 12 bases between the two germline ends. This CDR3 spans 14 amino acids. Germline loops: CDR1 SGHRS, CDR2 YFSETQ. CDR3 residues: CASSSLGLEETQYF. CDR3 DNA: TGCGCCAGCAGCTCCTTGGGCCTCGAAGAGACCCAGTACTTC.

The chain is built from TRBV10-3 and TRBJ1-1; tentatively, D is TRBD1 (6 bases). CDR1 ENHRY and CDR2 SYGVKD come from the germline V gene. The CDR3 contains 16 residues. Trimming removed 6 bases at V and 0 bases at J, with 17 bases between. CDR3 sequence: CAIRQGGTGMNTEAFF. The CDR3 DNA is TGTGCCATCAGGCAAGGGGGGACGGGCATGAACACTGAAGCTTTCTTT.

This sequence joins TRBV6-5 and TRBJ2-7, with D maybe TRBD1 (6 bases). V was cut by 9 bases and J by 3 bases, with 15 bases left in between. CDR3 length: 13 residues. Germline CDR1 reads MNHEY; CDR2 reads SVGAGI. The CDR3 is CASSQGHLYEQYF. In DNA, the CDR3 is TGTGCCAGTTCGCAGGGACATCTCTACGAGCAGTACTTC.

This clone was seen once. J is TRBJ2-1 and V is TRBV30; 9 nucleotides agree with TRBD1. Losses at the gene ends were 8 bases for V and 0 bases for J; bases not matched to a gene: 2. Germline V gene data show CDR1 as GTSNPN and CDR2 as SVGIG (reference sequence). This CDR3 spans 13 amino acids. The CDR3 spells CAGQGYSYNEQFF. The DNA for the CDR3 is TGTGCCGGACAGGGGTACTCCTACAATGAGCAGTTCTTC.

The V and J genes are TRBV18 and TRBJ1-2; D ambiguous. The CDR3 has 14 amino acids. V was trimmed by 0 bases and J by 6 bases, leaving 11 bases between them. CDR1 is KGHSH and CDR2 is LQKENI in the germline V gene. The CDR3 DNA is TGTGCCAGCTCACCACCGGCCAGAGGGCATGGCTACACCTTC. Its protein is CASSPPARGHGYTF.

The CDR3 nucleotides are TGCGCCAGCAGCTTGGAGGCCCCCGGCACAGATACGCAGTATTTT. This sequence encodes CASSLEAPGTDTQYF. V gene TRBV5-1 combines with J gene TRBJ2-3; D gene ambiguous. V lost 0 bases and J 1 base, leaving 9 bases between the germline ends. The length of the CDR3 is 15 residues. Germline CDR1 reads SGHRS; CDR2 reads YFSETQ.

The genes are TRBV13 and TRBJ1-1, with TRBD1 as a possible D gene (6 bases). This CDR3 is 16 amino acids long. V lost 5 bases to trimming and J lost 4 bases, with 20 bases between them. The germline gives CDR1 PRHDT, CDR2 FYEKMQ (reference sequence). CDR3 loop: CASSPLGGRGGTEAFF. The CDR3 DNA is TGTGCCAGCAGCCCTCTAGGGGGTCGTGGGGGCACTGAAGCTTTCTTT.

This clone has just a few counts. At one end the junction does not follow the germline gene, possibly because of a read error. The chain couples TRBV3-1 (or the pseudogene TRBV3-2) to TRBJ2-5, with D hard to call. The CDR3 runs to 14 residues. CDR1 is LGHDT, CDR2 YNNKEL, per germline (reference sequence). The CDR3 reads CASRQGIGQPAQYF. The DNA of the CDR3 is TGTGCCAGCAGACAAGGAATAGGGCAACCCGCCCAGTACTTC.

The V gene is TRBV29-1, the J gene TRBJ2-7, with 9 bases that match TRBD1. CDR1 and CDR2 from the germline V gene are SQVTM and ANQGSEA. The V segment lost 7 bases and the J segment 5 bases; nucleotides outside the gene matches: 9. The CDR3 is made up of 13 amino acids. The CDR3 sequence: CSGGTGTGNEQYF. DNA of the CDR3: TGCAGCGGCGGGACCGGGACAGGGAACGAGCAGTACTTC.